A selection of T cell receptor beta chains follows, all from one sample in a study of blood T cell repertoires in COVID-19. Assay: immunoSEQ multiplex PCR; the TCRdb copy retains only in-frame clones and omits some. Of 210,000 or so clones in the sample, 84% were seen once. Sequencing used peripheral blood. These receptors came from a woman in her 70s with active or convalescent COVID-19. CDR3s include the opening cysteine and the closing phenylalanine or tryptophan. Each record gives: CDR3 length, J gene, D gene, V gene, clone size, CDR3 DNA, CDR3 protein. D genes are given only for firm matches. Expanded clones get a size class; other rows say once, few or many, or leave the size out.

>15|TRBJ2-5|TRBD2|TRBV6-1|NA
TGTGCCAGCAGTGAAACTAGCGGGGCCCCAGAGACCCAGTACTTC
CASSETSGAPETQYF
>15|TRBJ2-3|NA|TRBV6-6|NA
TGTGCCAGCAGTTACAGGGGCAGAGGCACAGATACGCAGTATTTT
CASSYRGRGTDTQYF
>13|TRBJ2-7|NA|TRBV7-8|NA
TGTGCCAGCAGCCTCTCAGGCTCCTACGAGCAGTACTTC
CASSLSGSYEQYF
>16|TRBJ1-6|TRBD1|TRBV6-6|few
TGTGCCAGCAGTTACCCCCCAGGGGGTGTTAATTCACCCCTCCACTTT
CASSYPPGGVNSPLHF
>14|TRBJ2-1|NA|TRBV13|NA
TGTGCCAGCAGCTTCCTTAGCGGTTACAATGAGCAGTTCTTC
CASSFLSGYNEQFF
>13|TRBJ2-5|NA|TRBV30|NA
TGTGCCTGGAGTCCGAGGGTACAAGAGACCCAGTACTTC
CAWSPRVQETQYF
>14|TRBJ1-6|NA|TRBV19|NA
TGTGCCAGTAGTCCGATAGCGGGGAATTCACCCCTCCACTTT
CASSPIAGNSPLHF
>14|TRBJ2-1|TRBD1|TRBV29-1|once
TGCAGCGGACGGAGGGGGACAGGGTCCAATGAGCAGTTCTTC
CSGRRGTGSNEQFF
>20|TRBJ2-1|TRBD2|TRBV5-1|NA
TGCGCCAGCAGCTCCCTTGAGCGAACCCGGTGGACTAGCGGCTACAATGAGCAGTTCTTC
CASSSLERTRWTSGYNEQFF
>13|TRBJ2-7|NA|TRBV11-3|NA
TGTGCCAGCAGCGAGAGGGAATACTACGAGCAGTACTTC
CASSEREYYEQYF
>15|TRBJ2-1|TRBD2|TRBV11-2|NA
TGTGCCAGCAGCTTAGGAGCGGGAGGGTACAATGAGCAGTTCTTC
CASSLGAGGYNEQFF
>17|TRBJ2-4|TRBD1|TRBV4-1|once
TGCGCCAGCAGCCAAGATTCGCAGGGGGCATTGGGAAACATTCAGTACTTC
CASSQDSQGALGNIQYF
>13|TRBJ1-1|NA|TRBV19|NA
TGTGCCAGTAAGCGGAACATGAACACTGAAGCTTTCTTT
CASKRNMNTEAFF
>15|TRBJ2-1|TRBD1|TRBV2|NA
TGTGCCAGCAGGACCACGGGACAGGGCGGCAGTGAGCAGTTCTTC
CASRTTGQGGSEQFF
>15|TRBJ1-1|TRBD1|TRBV9|NA
TGTGCCAGCAGCCAGATAACAGGGGGCCACACTGAAGCTTTCTTT
CASSQITGGHTEAFF
>14|TRBJ1-4|NA|TRBV6-5|NA
TGTGCCAGCAGTTCGACAGGCCTTAATGAAAAACTGTTTTTT
CASSSTGLNEKLFF
>14|TRBJ2-5|NA|TRBV6-5|NA
TGTGCCAGCAGCCCAGGGAACAACCAAGAGACCCAGTACTTC
CASSPGNNQETQYF
>10|TRBJ1-1|NA|TRBV6-5|NA
TGTGCCAGCAGGGCCACTGAAGCTTTCTTT
CASRATEAFF
>14|TRBJ2-7|NA|TRBV28|NA
TGTGCCAGCAGTTTGGGGAGCCGGCCGACCGAGCAGTACTTC
CASSLGSRPTEQYF
>15|TRBJ2-7|TRBD2|TRBV5-6|NA
TGTGCCAGCAGCCCGCTGGGCGGGGGGCCGGGTGAGCAGTACTTC
CASSPLGGGPGEQYF
>14|TRBJ1-4|NA|TRBV5-1|NA
TGCGCCAGCAGCTTGGGGAGAGGTAATGAAAAACTGTTTTTT
CASSLGRGNEKLFF
>13|TRBJ2-1|NA|TRBV29-1|few
TGCAGCGTTGATAAGCAGGGGCGCGATGAGCAGTTCTTC
CSVDKQGRDEQFF
>14|TRBJ1-3|NA|TRBV15|NA
TGTGCCACCAGGGTAGGGGTGCTGGGAAACACCATATATTTT
CATRVGVLGNTIYF
>17|TRBJ2-1|TRBD2|TRBV2|once
TGTGCCAGCAGTGCTAGGACTAGCACCCGAGGATACAATGAGCAGTTCTTC
CASSARTSTRGYNEQFF
>12|TRBJ1-2|NA|TRBV28|NA
TGTGCCTGCTTCCAGGGTTTCGGTAGCTACACCTTC
CACFQGFGSYTF
>14|TRBJ2-2|NA|TRBV2|NA
TGTGCCAGCAGCCGGCAGGGGAGCACCGGGGAGCTGTTTTTT
CASSRQGSTGELFF
>17|TRBJ2-1|TRBD2|TRBV11-2|NA
TGTGCCAGCAGCTTAGGAGGGGGACTAGCGGGAATTAATGAGCAGTTCTTC
CASSLGGGLAGINEQFF
>12|TRBJ1-2|NA|TRBV2|NA
TGTGCCAGCAGTGACCGAGGTAATGGCTACACCTTC
CASSDRGNGYTF
>16|TRBJ1-4|NA|TRBV27|NA
TGTGCCAGCAGCCCAGAGCCGGGGACCGGGAGCGAAAAACTGTTTTTT
CASSPEPGTGSEKLFF
>15|TRBJ2-3|NA|TRBV11-3|NA
TGTGCCAGCAGCTTAGGGAGCGGGAGCACAGATACGCAGTATTTT
CASSLGSGSTDTQYF
>15|TRBJ2-2|NA|TRBV5-1|NA
TGCGCCAGCAGCTTGGGGGTGCTGCAGGGCGGGGAGCTGTTTTTT
CASSLGVLQGGELFF
>14|TRBJ1-1|NA|TRBV4-1|NA
TGCGCCAGCAGCCAAAACAGGAGGGGCACTGAAGCTTTCTTT
CASSQNRRGTEAFF
>12|TRBJ1-1|NA|TRBV12-3/TRBV12-4|NA
TGTGCCAGCAGTTTAGGAACCGGGAGAGCTTTCTTT
CASSLGTGRAFF
>15|TRBJ1-1|NA|TRBV4-1|few
TGCGCCAGCAGCCAAGTCTTCGGAGAAAACACTGAAGCTTTCTTT
CASSQVFGENTEAFF
>13|TRBJ1-3|TRBD1|TRBV6-5|once
TGTGCCAGCGGCACAGGGGCTGGAAACACCATATATTTT
CASGTGAGNTIYF
>15|TRBJ2-7|NA|TRBV15|NA
TGTGCCACCCTCACTATCTTAGCGACCCCCTACGAGCAGTACTTC
CATLTILATPYEQYF
>13|TRBJ1-2|TRBD1|TRBV3-1/TRBV3-2|NA
TGTGCCAGCAGTAATAGACAGGGCAATGGCTACACCTTC
CASSNRQGNGYTF
>16|TRBJ2-1|TRBD1|TRBV4-1|NA
TGCGCCAGCAGCCAATTTGGACAGGGGGCCTACAATGAGCAGTTCTTC
CASSQFGQGAYNEQFF
>16|TRBJ2-7|NA|TRBV13|NA
TGTGCCAGCAGCTTAGGCCTACCTACCGGGAACTACGAGCAGTACTTC
CASSLGLPTGNYEQYF
>14|TRBJ2-7|TRBD1|TRBV6-5|NA
TGTGCCAGCGAAAAGCGGGACAGGGGCTACGAGCAGTACTTC
CASEKRDRGYEQYF
>15|TRBJ2-5|TRBD2|TRBV9|NA
TGTGCCAGCAGCCCGGGACTAGCACCTCGAGAGACCCAGTACTTC
CASSPGLAPRETQYF
>15|TRBJ2-7|TRBD1|TRBV12-5|NA
TGTGCTAGTGGTTTGGTAACGGGACAGTTCTACGAGCAGTACTTC
CASGLVTGQFYEQYF
>13|TRBJ1-3|NA|TRBV5-4|few
TGTGCCAGCAGCTTGGGAGCGGGAAACACCATATATTTT
CASSLGAGNTIYF
>16|TRBJ2-5|NA|TRBV4-1|NA
TGCGCCAGCAGCCAAGCAGCGGGTGGGGTCCAAGAGACCCAGTACTTC
CASSQAAGGVQETQYF
>15|TRBJ1-6|NA|TRBV4-1|NA
TGCGCCAGCAGCCAAGGAAGGCAGGGTGATTCACCCCTCCACTTT
CASSQGRQGDSPLHF
>16|TRBJ2-7|NA|TRBV28|NA
TGTGCCAGCAGTTTAGGGGGCACAGGGTCTACCTACGAGCAGTACTTC
CASSLGGTGSTYEQYF
>16|TRBJ1-5|NA|TRBV18|NA
TGTGCCAGCTCACCCCCCGGGGGGGGCGCGAATCAGCCCCAGCATTTT
CASSPPGGGANQPQHF
>15|TRBJ1-3|NA|TRBV25-1|NA
TGTGCCAGCAGTGAATTGGAGGACTCCGGAAACACCATATATTTT
CASSELEDSGNTIYF
>18|TRBJ2-1|NA|TRBV7-2|NA
TGTGCCAGCAGCTTATTGTCGATCTGGGGGAGGTCCTACAATGAGCAGTTCTTC
CASSLLSIWGRSYNEQFF
>16|TRBJ2-5|TRBD2|TRBV19|NA
TGTGCCAGTAGTACTCCCCGACTAGCCGCTCAAGAGACCCAGTACTTC
CASSTPRLAAQETQYF
>14|TRBJ1-3|TRBD1|TRBV19|once
TGTGCCAGTAGTCCAGGGGGATCTGGAAACACCATATATTTT
CASSPGGSGNTIYF